Listed here is a single T cell receptor beta chain. Its target antigen remains unknown. Per-base quality was not reported, and no clone a single base away is much larger than it. According to the study, the label for this sample's time point signals: blood 4 weeks post-SBRT, at nephrectomy. The sample's treatment or condition label, decoded: 15 Gy SBRT to primary tumor, nephrectomy 4 weeks later. The samples were drawn from a clinical trial, where primary renal cell carcinomas were treated with 15 Gy of stereotactic body radiation therapy and then removed by nephrectomy 4 weeks afterward. To follow tumor-enriched clonotypes, peripheral blood was collected serially from radiation-treated patients at baseline and again at 2 weeks and 4 weeks after SBRT. Every patient had renal cell carcinoma of clear cell pathology. Genomic DNA for TCR sequencing was prepared using the QIAamp DNA Blood Mini Kit (Qiagen). Samples were included in the analyses only if all quality control checks were passed.

This entry is derived from a study of radiation and T cells in renal cell carcinoma (dated by TCRdb to 2018 to 2020). About the investigation overall: In total, roughly 52 samples, comprising around 26 tumors and approximately 27 peripheral blood samples, were subjected to TCR beta sequencing. The final blood draw was performed at 4 weeks after radiation, at the same time as nephrectomy. Across all 50 or so samples, 4 million or so unique CDR3 nucleotide sequences encoding 2,658,974 unique CDR3 amino acid sequences were identified.

TCR beta libraries were generated from genomic DNA with the immunoSEQ kit, following the manufacturer's recommendations. For library preparation, a first multiplex PCR was performed with proprietary primers, followed by a second PCR in which unique barcodes were added, and bead cleanups were performed after each round. A positive control reaction and a negative control reaction, both provided in the kit, were run with every batch of samples. The final libraries were assessed on an Agilent 4200 TapeStation D1000 ScreenTape, pooled by volume, and quantified by qPCR. Sequencing was performed on an Illumina NextSeq500 using a MidOutput 150-cycle cartridge, with 156 Read1 cycles, 15 Index1 cycles, and the kit custom primers. The pooled library was loaded at roughly 0.94 pM with a roughly 20% PhiX control spike-in. On the authors' methods: Vendor-processed data were analyzed in R, and a clonotype was defined as all T cells sharing the same CDR3 nucleotide sequence. In the clone abundance analyses, frequencies were normalized to the 10,000 most abundant clones in each sample. Before analysis, public T cell clones were removed, and these numbered fewer than six per sample on average. Tumor-enriched clonotypes and baseline blood-enriched clonotypes were defined as those with an abundance difference of at least 32-fold between compartments. Clonotypes expanded or contracted between blood time points were identified with a beta-binomial differential abundance model. The Baroni-Urbani and Buser coefficient was used to measure tumor-blood repertoire similarity, and groups were compared with two-tailed Wilcoxon tests in R. TCRdb obtained this table from immuneACCESS and retained in-frame rearrangements with V and J assigned. These tables miss some clones; where compared with another copy, unresolved V genes account for less than half of the shortfall, and the remainder is unexplained. V, J and clone size derive from that table, while D and trimming were established from the DNA sequence. This sample gives about 73,000 clones in total; around 78% of them show up just once. 2% to 3% of the sample is held by the ten biggest clonotypes.

As encoded in the germline V gene, CDR1 is MNHEY while CDR2 is SVGAGI. V is cut by 5 bases and J by 0 bases, and the space between the germline ends is 13 bases. Taken from cysteine to phenylalanine, the CDR3 has 15 residues. Only CDR3 DNA is held: 45 bases, read in frame from base 1. What the authors observed across the whole study: In blood, the top tumor clonotypes increased between baseline and 2 weeks post-radiation and then shrank by 4 weeks, which suggests that tumor-resident clones expanded only transiently. Effects of radiation dose or scheduling on the TCR repertoire could not be addressed with the single-armed trial design. No pretreatment tumor biopsies were available, so the baseline intratumoral presence of clonotypes could not be determined. Tracking of blood repertoire dynamics stopped at roughly 4 weeks after treatment, with no follow-up past that point.

The source of this sequence is a woman aged 60-75 years with renal cell carcinoma. Sequencing was performed on blood, taken from a patient whose treatment included radiotherapy and nephrectomy. The chain uses TRBV6-5 and TRBJ2-5, and perhaps TRBD1 as D gene, on 6 matching bases. This receptor carries the CDR3 CASSLGQGYQETQYF. The bases read TGTGCCAGCAGTCTCGGTCAGGGGTACCAAGAGACCCAGTACTTC.